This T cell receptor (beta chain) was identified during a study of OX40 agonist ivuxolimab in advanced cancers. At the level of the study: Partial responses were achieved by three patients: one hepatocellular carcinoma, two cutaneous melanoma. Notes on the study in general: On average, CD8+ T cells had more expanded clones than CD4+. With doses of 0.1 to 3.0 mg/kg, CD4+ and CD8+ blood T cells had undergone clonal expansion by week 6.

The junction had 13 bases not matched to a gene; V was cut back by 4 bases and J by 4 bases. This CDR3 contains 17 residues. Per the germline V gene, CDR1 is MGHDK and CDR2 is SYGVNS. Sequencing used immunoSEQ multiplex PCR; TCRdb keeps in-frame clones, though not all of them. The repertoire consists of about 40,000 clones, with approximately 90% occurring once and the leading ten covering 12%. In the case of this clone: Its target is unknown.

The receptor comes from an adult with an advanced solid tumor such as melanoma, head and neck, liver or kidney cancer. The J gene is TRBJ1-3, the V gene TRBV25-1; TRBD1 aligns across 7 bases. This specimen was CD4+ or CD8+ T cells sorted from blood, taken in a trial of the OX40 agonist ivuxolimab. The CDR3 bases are TGTGCCAGCAGTGGCGCCGGGGAGGGGGCCTGGGGAAACACCATATATTTT. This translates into CASSGAGEGAWGNTIYF. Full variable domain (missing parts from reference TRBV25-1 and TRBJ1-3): EADIYQTPRYLVIGTGKKITLECSQTMGHDKMYWYQQDPGMELHLIHYSYGVNSTEKGDLSSESTVSRIRTEHFPLTLESARPSHTSQYLCASSGAGEGAWGNTIYFGEGSWLTVV.